This T cell receptor beta chain was obtained from a study of blood T cell repertoires in COVID-19. Study overall: Acute and convalescent COVID-19 samples came from the United States, Italy and Spain. The cDNA or gDNA used as material had been derived from T cells, B-cell-depleted T cells, or PBMCs.

J lost 5 bases, V lost 6 bases, and 11 bases had no gene match. The CDR3 spans 15 residues. CDR1 is SGHRS and CDR2 is YFSETQ in the germline V gene. Method: immunoSEQ multiplex PCR; TCRdb's copy keeps in-frame clones and lacks some. The sample comprises more than 150,000 clones, approximately 83% of which are singletons, and around 8.3% rests with the top ten. Sequencing was performed on peripheral blood. This clonotype originated in a man aged 55 to 70 with acute or convalescent COVID-19. The J gene is TRBJ2-5, the V gene TRBV5-1; 9 bases are shared with TRBD2. CDR3 protein: CASMVAGGPGETQYF. The DNA for the CDR3 is TGCGCCAGCATGGTGGCGGGAGGGCCGGGTGAGACCCAGTACTTC. The complete variable domain, with remaining parts taken from reference TRBV5-1 and TRBJ2-5, reads KAGVTQTPRYLIKTRGQQVTLSCSPISGHRSVSWYQQTPGQGLQFLFEYFSETQRNKGNFPGRFSGRQFSNSRSEMNVSTLELGDSALYLCASMVAGGPGETQYFGPGTRLLVL.